This TCR beta chain derives from a study of cytomegalovirus exposure and HLA in healthy donors. Primers: 60 Vbeta forward and 13 Jbeta reverse. This table comes from immunoSEQ multiplex PCR, and its TCRdb copy is limited to in-frame clones, with some not included. The listing records 35,000 to 45,000 clones. Germline lookup yields CDR1 SGHNT and CDR2 YYREEE (reference sequence). Trimming left V 2 bases short and J 5 bases short, with 16 bases between. The CDR3 consists of 15 residues. A remark on this clone: The antigen remains unidentified.

Broader study findings: In a later analysis, 17,000 or so TCR beta sequences were associated with HLA alleles at 0.05 false discovery rate.

The clonotype was recovered from a male donor in good health and CMV-seronegative. Sequenced material: PBMCs. The V and J genes are TRBV5-4 and TRBJ2-5, with D perhaps matching TRBD2 (6 bases). The CDR3 DNA sequence: TGTGCCAGCAGCTTTCCCGGGGGAAATCGGGAGACCCAGTACTTC. It is translated as CASSFPGGNRETQYF. The whole variable domain, filled in from reference TRBV5-4 and TRBJ2-5, reads ETGVTQSPTHLIKTRGQQVTLRCSSQSGHNTVSWYQQALGQGPQFIFQYYREEENGRGNFPPRFSGLQFPNYSSELNVNALELDDSALYLCASSFPGGNRETQYFGPGTRLLVL.